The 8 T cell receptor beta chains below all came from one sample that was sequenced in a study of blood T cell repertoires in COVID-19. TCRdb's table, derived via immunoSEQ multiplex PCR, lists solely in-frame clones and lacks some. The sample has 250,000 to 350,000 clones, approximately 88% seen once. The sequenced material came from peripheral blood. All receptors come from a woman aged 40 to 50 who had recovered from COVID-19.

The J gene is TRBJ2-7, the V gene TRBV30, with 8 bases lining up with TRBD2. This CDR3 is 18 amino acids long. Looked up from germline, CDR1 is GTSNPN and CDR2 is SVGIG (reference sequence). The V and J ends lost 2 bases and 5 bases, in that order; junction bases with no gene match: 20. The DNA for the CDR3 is TGTGCCTGGAGTCCAAGTCGCACTAGCGGATGGGTCGCCCACGAGCAGTACTTC. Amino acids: CAWSPSRTSGWVAHEQYF.

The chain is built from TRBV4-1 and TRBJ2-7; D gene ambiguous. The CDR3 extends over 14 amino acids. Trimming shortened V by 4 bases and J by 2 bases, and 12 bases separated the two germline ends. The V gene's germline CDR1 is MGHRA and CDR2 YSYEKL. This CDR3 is CASSRPGPPYEQYF. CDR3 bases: TGCGCCAGCAGCCGTCCCGGTCCCCCCTACGAGCAGTACTTC.

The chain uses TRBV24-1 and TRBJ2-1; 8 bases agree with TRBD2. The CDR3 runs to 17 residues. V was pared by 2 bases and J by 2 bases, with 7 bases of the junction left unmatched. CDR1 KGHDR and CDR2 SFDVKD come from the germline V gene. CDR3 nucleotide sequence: TGTGCCACCAGTGATTGGAAACGGGAGGGCACCTACAATGAGCAGTTCTTC. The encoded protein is CATSDWKREGTYNEQFF.

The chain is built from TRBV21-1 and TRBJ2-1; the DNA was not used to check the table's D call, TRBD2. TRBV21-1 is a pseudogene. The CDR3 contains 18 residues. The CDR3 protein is CASSKGPSSGDTYNEQFF. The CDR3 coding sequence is TGTGCCAGCAGCAAAGGTCCTTCTAGCGGGGATACCTACAATGAGCAGTTCTTC.

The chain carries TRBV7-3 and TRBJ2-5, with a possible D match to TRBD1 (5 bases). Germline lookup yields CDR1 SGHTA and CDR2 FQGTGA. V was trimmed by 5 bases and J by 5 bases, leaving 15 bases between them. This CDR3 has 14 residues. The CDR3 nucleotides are TGTGCCAGCAGCGTGACAGCCTCAGGGGAGACCCAGTACTTC. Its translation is CASSVTASGETQYF.

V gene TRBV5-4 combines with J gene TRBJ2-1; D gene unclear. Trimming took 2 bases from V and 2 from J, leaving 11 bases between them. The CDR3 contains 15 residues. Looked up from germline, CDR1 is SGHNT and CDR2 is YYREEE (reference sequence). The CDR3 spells CASSFDTTTYNEQFF. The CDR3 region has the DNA TGTGCCAGCAGCTTTGACACCACCACCTACAATGAGCAGTTCTTC.

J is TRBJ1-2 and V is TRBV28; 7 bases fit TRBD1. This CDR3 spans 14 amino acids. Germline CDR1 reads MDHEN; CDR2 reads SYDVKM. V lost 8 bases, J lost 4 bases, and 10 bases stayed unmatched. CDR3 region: CASHLRQGPYGYTF. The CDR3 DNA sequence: TGTGCCAGCCACCTTAGACAGGGACCCTATGGCTACACCTTC.

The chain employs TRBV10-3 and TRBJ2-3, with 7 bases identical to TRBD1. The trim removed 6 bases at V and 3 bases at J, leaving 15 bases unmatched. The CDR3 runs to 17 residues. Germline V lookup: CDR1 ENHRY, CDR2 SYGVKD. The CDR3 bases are TGTGCCATCAGGGGATTCCAACAGGGGACGAATACAGATACGCAGTATTTT. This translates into CAIRGFQQGTNTDTQYF.